Presented here are 14 T cell receptor beta chains from one specimen sequenced in a study of regulatory T cells in long-lasting Graves disease. The authors built TCR beta libraries using iRepertoire HTBI primers and Arm-PCR of CDR3 regions. TCRdb reprocessed the multiplex PCR reads via MiXCR and lists one record per CDR3 protein. The sample includes roughly 420,000 distinct CDR3 sequences, around 15% of them seen just once. The time point: newly diagnosed GD, antithyroid drugs for less than 3 months. Isolated PBMC RNA provided the starting material for the TCR library. These data were also reused for a study on T cells in Graves' hyperthyroidism and ophthalmopathy.

The material was peripheral blood mononuclear cells (PBMCs), obtained at new diagnosis, from a patient treated with antithyroid drugs. These receptors came from a woman under 40 with Graves disease.

This clonotype was recorded many times. The rearrangement links TRBV7-6 to TRBJ2-7; D not certain. The CDR3 consists of 14 residues. The V gene's germline CDR1 is SGHVS and CDR2 FNYEAQ. Trimming cost V 2 bases and J 3 bases, with 11 bases left between them. The CDR3 coding sequence is TGTGCCAGCAGCTTACAGGACCAGGACTACGAGCAGTACTTC. Amino acids: CASSLQDQDYEQYF.

This clonotype showed up just a few times. The chain recombines TRBV19 with TRBJ1-5; D unresolved. Germline CDR1 is LNHDA and CDR2 is SQIVND (reference sequence). The CDR3 is 17 amino acids. The germline V and J ends were trimmed by 4 bases and 5 bases, with 21 bases remaining between them. CDR3 region: CASSSSKVRERDQPQHF. CDR3 sequence (DNA): TGTGCCAGTAGTAGTAGCAAAGTGAGGGAGAGGGATCAGCCCCAGCATTTT.

As concerns this clonotype: It differs at one base from a far larger clone, so likely a read error. The V and J genes are TRBV7-9 and TRBJ2-7; D gene ambiguous. From germline, CDR1 is SEHNR and CDR2 FQNEAQ (reference sequence). There are 16 residues in the CDR3. V lost 6 bases and J 6 bases, leaving 24 bases between the germline ends. As DNA, the CDR3 is TGTGCCAGCAGTGGGTCACTCGTGAAGGATCCACTCGAGCAGTACTTC. It yields the protein CASSGSLVKDPLEQYF.

The chain employs TRBV20-1 and TRBJ2-7; D not resolved. V was clipped by 3 bases and J by 1 base, with 7 bases between them. The CDR3 is made up of 12 amino acids. Per the germline V gene, CDR1 is DFQATT and CDR2 is SNEGSKA (reference sequence). The CDR3 region is CSARVRSYEQYF. CDR3 coding DNA: TGCAGTGCTAGGGTAAGGTCCTACGAGCAGTACTTC.

This clonotype has a count of ten or more. The rearrangement uses TRBV2 and TRBJ1-1; no clear D. This CDR3 is built from 13 residues. Germline values: CDR1 SNHLY, CDR2 FYNNEI. Trimming took 6 bases from V and 2 from J, leaving 10 bases between them. The chain's CDR3 is CASRAQPNTEAFF. The CDR3 DNA follows: TGTGCCAGCAGGGCACAGCCAAACACTGAAGCTTTCTTT. Together with reference TRBV2 and TRBJ1-1, the CDR3 gives the full variable domain: EPEVTQTPSHQVTQMGQEVILRCVPISNHLYFYWYRQILGQKVEFLVSFYNNEISEKSEIFDDQFSVERPDGSNFTLKIRSTKLEDSAMYFCASRAQPNTEAFFGQGTRLTVV.

The chain combines TRBV19 with TRBJ2-2; no clear D. Trimming removed 10 bases from V and 4 bases from J, with 7 bases in between. The V gene's germline CDR1 is LNHDA and CDR2 SQIVND (reference sequence). There are 11 residues in the CDR3. The CDR3 DNA is TGTGCCACCAGATTCACCGGGGAGCTGTTTTTT. The encoded protein is CATRFTGELFF.

This clonotype was recorded many times. The chain joins TRBV2 to TRBJ2-7, with D tentatively TRBD1 or TRBD2 (5 bases each). This CDR3 is built from 14 residues. CDR1 and CDR2 from the germline V gene are SNHLY and FYNNEI. V was cut by 4 bases and J by 2 bases, with 12 bases left in between. CDR3 sequence (DNA): TGTGCCAGCAGTGCAGGGAGAACTACCTACGAGCAGTACTTC. This translates into CASSAGRTTYEQYF.

This clonotype appeared many times. Mismatch with germline at one junction end may stem from a read error. CDR3 DNA: TGTGCCAGCAGCCGAAGCAGGGACAGTGATCAGCCCCAGCATTTT. Translated, it gives CASSRSRDSDQPQHF. This rearrangement joins TRBV5-1 to TRBJ1-5; 7 nucleotides line up with TRBD1. The CDR3 has 15 amino acids. Germline V CDR1 and CDR2: SGHRS, YFSETQ.

Ten or more counts support this clonotype. The chain recombines TRBV2 with TRBJ1-5; maybe TRBD1 (6 bases). V lost 3 bases to trimming and J lost 2 bases, with 11 bases between them. The V gene's germline CDR1 is SNHLY and CDR2 FYNNEI. This CDR3 contains 15 residues. CDR3 sequence: CASSDRSGGNQPQHF. The CDR3 DNA follows: TGTGCCAGCAGTGATCGGTCAGGGGGCAATCAGCCCCAGCATTTT.

This clonotype showed up many times. The V gene is TRBV3-1, the J gene TRBJ2-7; 10 nucleotides line up with TRBD1. Germline V CDR1 and CDR2: LGHDT, YNNKEL (reference sequence). CDR3 length equals 14 residues. J gave up 5 bases and V 4 bases, and 5 bases lay outside the gene matches. In DNA, the CDR3 is TGTGCCAGCAGCCTGGGACAGGGGTCGGACGAGCAGTACTTC. Amino acids: CASSLGQGSDEQYF.

At least ten counts were recorded for this clonotype. J is TRBJ2-5 and V is TRBV12-3 or TRBV12-4, with D unclear. Trimming left V 2 bases short and J 5 bases short, with 6 bases between. The CDR3 has 12 amino acids. CDR3 region: CASSLIRETQYF. The CDR3 bases are TGTGCCAGCAGTTTAATTCGCGAGACCCAGTACTTC.

This clonotype was recorded only once. A read error may explain this, as a much larger clone is one base away. This chain links TRBV11-2 with TRBJ1-2; no clear D. The CDR3 covers 13 residues. From germline, CDR1 is SGHAT and CDR2 FQNNGV. The CDR3 loop reads CASSFPEFYGFTF. DNA for the CDR3: TGTGCCAGCAGTTTCCCGGAATTCTATGGCTTCACCTTC.

There are many counts of this clonotype. This rearrangement joins TRBV30 to TRBJ1-3; tentative D call: TRBD1 (6 bases). With 1 base removed from V and 3 bases from J, the gap between germline ends came to 13 bases. The CDR3 is 15 residues long. Per the germline V gene, CDR1 is GTSNPN and CDR2 is SVGIG (reference sequence). The CDR3 nucleotides are TGTGCCTGGAGTGGAACAGGGTTAGGTGGAAACACCATATATTTT. The encoded protein is CAWSGTGLGGNTIYF.

The gene calls are TRBV4-1 and TRBJ1-1; 7 nucleotides line up with TRBD1. With V trimmed by 4 bases and J by 5 bases, 10 bases remained unmatched. This CDR3 is built from 15 residues. The V gene's germline CDR1 is MGHRA and CDR2 YSYEKL. CDR3 protein: CASSRVTGEVTEAFF. CDR3 coding DNA: TGCGCCAGCAGCCGAGTTACAGGGGAGGTAACTGAAGCTTTCTTT.